The 5 T cell receptor beta chains below come from one sample, sequenced in a study of cytomegalovirus exposure and HLA in healthy donors. PCR used 60 Vbeta primers and 13 Jbeta primers. Assay used: immunoSEQ multiplex PCR; TCRdb lists only in-frame clones, some missing. The sample holds about 89,000 clones, around 76% seen once. Sequencing was carried out using PBMCs. The receptors here all came from a young man in good health and CMV-seropositive.

J is TRBJ2-7 and V is TRBV12-5; D remains ambiguous. Deletions cut 7 bases from V and 2 bases from J, with 9 bases between. Germline lookup yields CDR1 LGHNT and CDR2 FRNRAP. The CDR3 contains 12 residues. For the CDR3, the DNA is TGTGCTAGTGCGGTGTCCCCCTACGAGCAGTACTTC. Its protein product is CASAVSPYEQYF.

The CDR3 DNA reads as TGCGCCAGCAGCCAAGATCTTGCTAGCGGGGGCCGCACAGATACGCAGTATTTT. The encoded protein is CASSQDLASGGRTDTQYF. The chain is built from TRBV4-3 and TRBJ2-3; 10 bases agree with TRBD2. CDR1 and CDR2 from the germline V gene are LGHNA and YSLEER. J gave up 1 base and V 0 bases, and 7 bases lay outside the gene matches. This CDR3 contains 18 residues.

The chain combines TRBV5-5 with TRBJ1-1; the D gene is possibly TRBD1 (5 bases). Deletions cut 3 bases from V and 2 bases from J, with 17 bases between. The germline gives CDR1 SGHKS, CDR2 YYEKEE (reference sequence). There are 16 residues in the CDR3. CDR3: CASSWDGRRANTEAFF. The CDR3 DNA reads TGTGCCAGCAGCTGGGACGGGAGAAGGGCCAACACTGAAGCTTTCTTT. The entire variable domain, with the rest obtained from reference TRBV5-5 and TRBJ1-1, is as follows: DAGVTQSPTHLIKTRGQQVTLRCSPISGHKSVSWYQQVLGQGPQFIFQYYEKEERGRGNFPDRFSARQFPNYSSELNVNALLLGDSALYLCASSWDGRRANTEAFFGQGTRLTVV.

This clone showed up just once. The chain recombines TRBV7-3 with TRBJ2-7, with 7 bases aligning to TRBD2. The V segment lost 2 bases and the J segment 3 bases; nucleotides outside the gene matches: 4. Germline V gene lookup returns CDR1 SGHTA and CDR2 FQGTGA. The CDR3 loop spans 14 amino acids. As DNA, the CDR3 is TGTGCCAGCAGCTTATTGGGGGGGAACTACGAGCAGTACTTC. Translated, it gives CASSLLGGNYEQYF.

The chain recombines TRBV11-2 with TRBJ2-1, with D possibly matching TRBD1 (6 bases). V was trimmed by 5 bases and J by 3 bases, leaving 14 bases between them. CDR3 size: 15 residues. Germline V gene data show CDR1 as SGHAT and CDR2 as FQNNGV. The CDR3 region has the DNA TGTGCCAGCAGCCAGACAGGAGACTTCTACAATGAGCAGTTCTTC. Encoded protein: CASSQTGDFYNEQFF.